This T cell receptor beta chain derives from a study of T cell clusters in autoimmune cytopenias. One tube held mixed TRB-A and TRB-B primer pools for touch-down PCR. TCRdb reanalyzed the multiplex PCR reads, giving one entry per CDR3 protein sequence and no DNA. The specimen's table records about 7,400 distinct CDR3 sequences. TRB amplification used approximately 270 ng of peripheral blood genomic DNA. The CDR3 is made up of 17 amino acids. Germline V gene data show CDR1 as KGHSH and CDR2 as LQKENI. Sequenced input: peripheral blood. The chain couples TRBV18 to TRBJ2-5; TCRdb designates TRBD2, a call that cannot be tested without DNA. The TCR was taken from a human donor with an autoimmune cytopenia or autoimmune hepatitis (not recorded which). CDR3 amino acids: CASSPPSSGRAVETQYF.